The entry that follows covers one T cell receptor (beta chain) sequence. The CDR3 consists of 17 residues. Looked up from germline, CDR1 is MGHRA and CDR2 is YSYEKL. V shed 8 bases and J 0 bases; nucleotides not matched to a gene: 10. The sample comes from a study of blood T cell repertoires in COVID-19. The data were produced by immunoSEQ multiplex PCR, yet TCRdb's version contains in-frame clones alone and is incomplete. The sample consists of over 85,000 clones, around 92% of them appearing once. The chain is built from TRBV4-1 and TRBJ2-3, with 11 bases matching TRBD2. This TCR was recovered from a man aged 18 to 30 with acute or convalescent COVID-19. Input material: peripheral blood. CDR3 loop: CASQTSGAITSTDTQYF. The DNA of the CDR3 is TGCGCCAGCCAGACTAGCGGGGCGATAACTAGCACAGATACGCAGTATTTT.